These T cell receptor beta chains were read from a single sample in a study of shared clonotypes between healthy human individuals. Clones were sequenced by immunoSEQ multiplex PCR, and TCRdb holds only the in-frame ones, with some missing. In the table there are 650,000 to 800,000 clones, approximately 77% of which are singletons. Sequenced sample: memory CD4+ T cells sorted from blood. The origin of the receptors is a woman aged 25-40 years in good health. Both conserved end residues are part of each CDR3.

>TRBV7-3
CASSLAHSEQYF
>TRBV7-9
CASSFGSTDTQYF
>TRBV6-9
CASSYSQVEGNTIYF
>TRBV18
CASSHMDTEAFF
>TRBV11-2
CASSFNSKETQYF
>TRBV28
CATFRGGNQPQHF
>TRBV7-3
CASSLGFADRSDTQYF
>TRBV6-1
CASSWVMAGAEAFF
>TRBV4-2
CASSQGVAWEGRDNEQFF
>TRBV27
CASSSRTGEMYGYTF
>TRBV28
CASSYRTENYGYTF
>TRBV7-2
CASSLTSGRLGTQYF
>TRBV5-1
CASSTGRGEDTQYF
>TRBV18
CASSPDSSLAGNTIYF
>TRBV28
CASRTGAGELFF
>TRBV2
CASSEGPDSNQPQHF
>TRBV30
CAWSVRLEYEQYF
>TRBV6-4
CARTTGCNTEAFF
>TRBV18
CASFLSVGTNEKLFF
>TRBV7-9
CASGIGPRGTQYF
>TRBV5-4
CASSLAGTGGTEAFF
>TRBV2
CASIRTASNTGELFF
>TRBV6-1
CASSRLGDGYTF
>TRBV6-1
CASSRQQTDTQYF
>TRBV11-2
CASSQTGLSYEQYF
>TRBV29-1
CSAPGNPYGYTF
>TRBV7-3
CASSHQTSGGIQYF
>TRBV29-1
CSVEDLRGTGGSDTQYF
>TRBV19
CASTGIRDSYYEQYF
>TRBV28
CASRAGTELGPQHF
>TRBV5-6
CASSPTGTRDHDTQYF
>TRBV5-1
CASARSGEGAYIEKLFF
>TRBV7-2
CASSLGTSGSYEQYF
>TRBV18
CASSQQGPGQPQHF
>TRBV7-9
CASSSSSYNEQFF
>TRBV13
CASSFGARWSGELFF
>TRBV28
CASRVLRGGNEQFF
>TRBV5-4
CASSREEGETQYF
>TRBV4-2
CASSLGGRGTGELFF
>TRBV2
CASSEEAGGRSEQFF
>TRBV2
CASSEERNTEAFF
>TRBV19
CASSKGPENTEAFF
>TRBV29-1
CSVDTSGRGGEQFF
>TRBV29-1
CSGDRGYGYNEQFF
>TRBV2
CASNPLAGEAAFF
>TRBV28
CASTLADRGYEQYF
>TRBV28
CASTLGGGVQETQYF
>TRBV7-8
CASSLVSVQDRGYEQYF
>TRBV4-1
CASSQDLGEVSSYNEQFF
>TRBV6-5
CASKRTGVGGNIQYF
>TRBV30
CAWSVISDAGELFF
>TRBV11-2
CASSLGGNYGYTF
>TRBV28
CASISPTLGTEAFF
>TRBV5-4
CASSFGQEDPYF
>TRBV7-8
CASSFRTSGSIDTQYF
>TRBV30
CAWSVRGAEAFF
>TRBV5-1
CASSLGPEDYGYTF
>TRBV6-6
CASRPGGGYNEQFF
>TRBV29-1
CSVGVGGAGELFF